The clone carrying this T cell receptor beta chain showed up just a few times. Libraries were prepared by immunoSEQ multiplex PCR; TCRdb keeps only in-frame clonotypes and omits some of them. Seen here are about 160,000 clones, 90% to 95% observed once, and the top ten hold about 9.3%. The germline gives CDR1 MDHEN, CDR2 SYDVKM. The CDR3 runs 15 residues. V shed 6 bases and J shed 2 bases, with 14 bases lying between them. These data belong to a study of control samples from healthy donors and cancer patients. The clonotype comes from a woman in her forties in good health. The specimen sequenced was blood. This chain connects TRBV28 to TRBJ1-5, with a possible D match to TRBD1 (6 bases). CDR3 coding DNA: TGTGCCAGCAGCCCCACAGGGTTCGGCAATCAGCCCCAGCATTTT. Amino acid sequence: CASSPTGFGNQPQHF.